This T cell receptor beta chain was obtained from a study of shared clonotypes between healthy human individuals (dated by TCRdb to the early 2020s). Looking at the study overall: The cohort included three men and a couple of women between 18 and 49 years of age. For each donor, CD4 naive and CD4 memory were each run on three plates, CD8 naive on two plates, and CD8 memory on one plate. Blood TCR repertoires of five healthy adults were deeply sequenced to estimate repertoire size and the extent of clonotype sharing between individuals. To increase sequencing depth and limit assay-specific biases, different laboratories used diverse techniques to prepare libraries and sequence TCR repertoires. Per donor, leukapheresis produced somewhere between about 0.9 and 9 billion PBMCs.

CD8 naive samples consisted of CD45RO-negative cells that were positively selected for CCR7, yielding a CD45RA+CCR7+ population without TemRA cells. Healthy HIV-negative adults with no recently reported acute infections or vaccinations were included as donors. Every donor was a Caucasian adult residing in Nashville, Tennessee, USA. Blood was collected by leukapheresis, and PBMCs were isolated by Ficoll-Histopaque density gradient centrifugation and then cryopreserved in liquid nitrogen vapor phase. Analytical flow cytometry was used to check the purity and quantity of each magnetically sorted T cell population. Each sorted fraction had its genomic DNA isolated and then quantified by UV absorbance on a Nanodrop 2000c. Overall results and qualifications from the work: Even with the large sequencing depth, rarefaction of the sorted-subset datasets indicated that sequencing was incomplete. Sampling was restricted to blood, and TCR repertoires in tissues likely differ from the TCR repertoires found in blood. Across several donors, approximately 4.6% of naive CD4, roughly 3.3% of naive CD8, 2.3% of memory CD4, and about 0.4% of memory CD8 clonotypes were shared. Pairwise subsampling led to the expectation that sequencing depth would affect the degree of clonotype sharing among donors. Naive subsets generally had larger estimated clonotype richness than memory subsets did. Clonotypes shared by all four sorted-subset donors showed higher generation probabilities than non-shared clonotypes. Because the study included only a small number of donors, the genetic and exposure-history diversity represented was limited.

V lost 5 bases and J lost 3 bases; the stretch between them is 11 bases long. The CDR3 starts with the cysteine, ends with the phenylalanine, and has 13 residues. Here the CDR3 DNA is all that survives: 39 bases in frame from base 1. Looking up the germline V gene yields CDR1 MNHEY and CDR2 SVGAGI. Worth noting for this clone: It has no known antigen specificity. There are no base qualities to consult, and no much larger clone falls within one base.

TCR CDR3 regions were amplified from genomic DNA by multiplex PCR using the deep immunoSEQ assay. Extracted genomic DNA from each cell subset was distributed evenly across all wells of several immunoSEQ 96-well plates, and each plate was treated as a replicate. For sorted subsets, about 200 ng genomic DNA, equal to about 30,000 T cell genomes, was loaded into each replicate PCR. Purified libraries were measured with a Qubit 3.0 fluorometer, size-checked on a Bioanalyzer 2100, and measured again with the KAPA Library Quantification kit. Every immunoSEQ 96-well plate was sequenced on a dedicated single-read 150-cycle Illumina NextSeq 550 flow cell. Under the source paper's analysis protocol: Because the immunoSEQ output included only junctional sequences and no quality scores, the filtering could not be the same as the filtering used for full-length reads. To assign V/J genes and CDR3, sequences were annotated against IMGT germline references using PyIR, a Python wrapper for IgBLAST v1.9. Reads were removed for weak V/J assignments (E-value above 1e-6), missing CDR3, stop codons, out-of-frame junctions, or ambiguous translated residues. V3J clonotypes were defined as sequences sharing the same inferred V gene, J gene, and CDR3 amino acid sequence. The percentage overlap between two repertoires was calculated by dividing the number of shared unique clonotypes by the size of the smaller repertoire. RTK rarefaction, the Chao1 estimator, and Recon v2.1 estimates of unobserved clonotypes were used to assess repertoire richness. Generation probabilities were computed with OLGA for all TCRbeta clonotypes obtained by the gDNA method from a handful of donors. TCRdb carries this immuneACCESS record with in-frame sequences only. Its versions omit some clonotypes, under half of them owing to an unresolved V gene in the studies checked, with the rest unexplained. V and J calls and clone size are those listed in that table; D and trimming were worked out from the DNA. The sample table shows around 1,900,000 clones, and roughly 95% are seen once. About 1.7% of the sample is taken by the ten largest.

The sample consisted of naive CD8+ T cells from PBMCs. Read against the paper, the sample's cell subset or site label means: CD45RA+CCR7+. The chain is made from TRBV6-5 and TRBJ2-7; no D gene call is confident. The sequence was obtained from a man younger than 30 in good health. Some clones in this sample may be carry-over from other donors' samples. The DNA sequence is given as TGTGCCAGCAGTCCCCCTTCTCGCTACGAGCAGTACTTC. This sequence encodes CASSPPSRYEQYF.